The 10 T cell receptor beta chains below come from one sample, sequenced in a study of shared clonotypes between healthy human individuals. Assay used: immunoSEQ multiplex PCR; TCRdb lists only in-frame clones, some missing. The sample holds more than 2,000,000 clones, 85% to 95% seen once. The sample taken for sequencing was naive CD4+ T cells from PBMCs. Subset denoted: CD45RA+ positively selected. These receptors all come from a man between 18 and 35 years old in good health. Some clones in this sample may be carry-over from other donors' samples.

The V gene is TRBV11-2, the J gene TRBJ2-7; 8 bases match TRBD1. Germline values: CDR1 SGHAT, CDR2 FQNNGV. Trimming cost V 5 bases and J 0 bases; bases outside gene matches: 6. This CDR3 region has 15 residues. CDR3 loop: CASSPRTGTSYEQYF. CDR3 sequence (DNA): TGTGCCAGCAGCCCGCGGACAGGGACCTCCTACGAGCAGTACTTC. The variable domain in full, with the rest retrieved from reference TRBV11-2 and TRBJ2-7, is EAGVAQSPRYKIIEKRQSVAFWCNPISGHATLYWYQQILGQGPKLLIQFQNNGVVDDSQLPKDRFSAERLKGVDSTLKIQPAKLEDSAVYLCASSPRTGTSYEQYFGPGTRLTVT.

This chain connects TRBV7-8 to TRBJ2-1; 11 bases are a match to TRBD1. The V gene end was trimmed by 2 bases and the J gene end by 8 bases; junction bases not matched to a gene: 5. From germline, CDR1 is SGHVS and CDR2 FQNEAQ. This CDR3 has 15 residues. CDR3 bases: TGTGCCAGCAGCTTACGGACAGGGGGCGGCCATGAGCAGTTCTTC. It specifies CASSLRTGGGHEQFF.

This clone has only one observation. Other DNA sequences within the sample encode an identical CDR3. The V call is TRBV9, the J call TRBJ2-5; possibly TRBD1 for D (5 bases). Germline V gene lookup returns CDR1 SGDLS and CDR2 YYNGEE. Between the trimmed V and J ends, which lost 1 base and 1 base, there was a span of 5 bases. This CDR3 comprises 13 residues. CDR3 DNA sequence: TGTGCCAGCAGCGTAACAGGCCAAGAGACCCAGTACTTC. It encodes CASSVTGQETQYF.

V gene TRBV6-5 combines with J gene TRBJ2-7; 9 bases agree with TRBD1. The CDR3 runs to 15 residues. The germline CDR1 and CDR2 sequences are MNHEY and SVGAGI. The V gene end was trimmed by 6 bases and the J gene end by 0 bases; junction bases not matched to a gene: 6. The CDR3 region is CASRYPGQGSYEQYF. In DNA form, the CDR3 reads TGTGCCAGCAGGTACCCGGGACAGGGCTCCTACGAGCAGTACTTC.

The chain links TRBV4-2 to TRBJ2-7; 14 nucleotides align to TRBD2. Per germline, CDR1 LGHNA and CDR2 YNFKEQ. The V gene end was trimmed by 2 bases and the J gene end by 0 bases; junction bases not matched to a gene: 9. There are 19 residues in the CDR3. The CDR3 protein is CASSQPPGLAGVPSYEQYF. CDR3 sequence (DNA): TGTGCCAGCAGCCAACCTCCGGGACTAGCGGGGGTACCCTCCTACGAGCAGTACTTC.

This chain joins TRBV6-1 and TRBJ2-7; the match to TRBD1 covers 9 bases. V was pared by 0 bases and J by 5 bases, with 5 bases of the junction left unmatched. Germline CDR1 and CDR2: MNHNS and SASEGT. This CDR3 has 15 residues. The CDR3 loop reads CASSEANRGRDEQYF. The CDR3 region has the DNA TGTGCCAGCAGTGAAGCGAACAGGGGGCGAGACGAGCAGTACTTC.

The CDR3 region is CASSQERGLKGPYEQYF. The CDR3 region has the DNA TGCGCCAGCAGCCAAGAGAGGGGTTTGAAGGGGCCCTACGAGCAGTACTTC. The V call is TRBV4-1, the J call TRBJ2-7, with D perhaps TRBD1 or TRBD2 (5 bases each). Deletions cut 0 bases from V and 2 bases from J, with 17 bases between. Germline assignment: CDR1 MGHRA and CDR2 YSYEKL. The length of the CDR3 is 17 residues.

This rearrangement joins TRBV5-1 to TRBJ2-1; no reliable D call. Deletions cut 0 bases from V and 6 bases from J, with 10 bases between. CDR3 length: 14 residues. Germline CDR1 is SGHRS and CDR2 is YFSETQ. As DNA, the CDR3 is TGCGCCAGCAGCTTGGGGGCGGAATCCAATGAGCAGTTCTTC. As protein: CASSLGAESNEQFF.

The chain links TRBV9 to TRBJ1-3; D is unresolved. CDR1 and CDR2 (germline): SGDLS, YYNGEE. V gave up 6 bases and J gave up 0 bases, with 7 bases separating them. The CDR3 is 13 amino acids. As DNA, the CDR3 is TGTGCCAGCACCCCGCACTCTGGAAACACCATATATTTT. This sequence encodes CASTPHSGNTIYF. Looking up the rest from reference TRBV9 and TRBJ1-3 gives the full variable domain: DSGVTQTPKHLITATGQRVTLRCSPRSGDLSVYWYQQSLDQGLQFLIQYYNGEERAKGNILERFSAQQFPDLHSELNLSSLELGDSALYFCASTPHSGNTIYFGEGSWLTVV.

DNA of the CDR3: TGTGCCAGCAGCTTACCTTGGGCGGGAGTTATGTTCTTC. Its translation: CASSLPWAGVMFF. The chain carries TRBV7-9 and TRBJ2-1, with 7 bases matching TRBD2. J gave up 15 bases and V 2 bases, and 10 bases lay outside the gene matches. The CDR3 is 13 amino acids. Per germline, CDR1 SEHNR and CDR2 FQNEAQ (reference sequence). Variable domain in full (rest from reference TRBV7-9 and TRBJ2-1): DTGVSQNPRHKITKRGQNVTFRCDPISEHNRLYWYRQTLGQGPEFLTYFQNEAQLEKSRLLSDRFSAERPKGSFSTLEIQRTEQGDSAMYLCASSLPWAGVMFFGPGTRLTVL.